This passage covers 18 T cell receptor beta chains from one sample sequenced in a study of lymphopenia after photon versus proton radiotherapy (dated by TCRdb to the late 2010s). Libraries were built with the immunoSEQ multiplex PCR assay. Entries here come from immuneACCESS through TCRdb and include only in-frame sequences with V and J called. Some clones fail to appear in such tables; in the studies checked, an unresolved V gene covers under half of the shortfall, and the cause of the remainder is unknown. The sample yields over 50,000 clones; around 88% were counted once. Jointly, the top ten make up about 2% of the sample. The sample was peripheral blood, taken from a patient treated with photon-based radiotherapy. The source of these receptors is a man aged 35 to 55 with gastric cancer.

The chain joins TRBV5-1 to TRBJ2-4; possible D gene TRBD1, 5 bases. This CDR3 comprises 16 residues. Germline V gives CDR1 SGHRS, CDR2 YFSETQ. V lost 0 bases and J 0 bases, leaving 10 bases between the germline ends. The CDR3 DNA sequence: TGCGCCAGCAGCTTGGGGGGCACCTCAGCCAAAAACATTCAGTACTTC. Translated, it gives CASSLGGTSAKNIQYF.

The chain has TRBV30 and TRBJ2-1, with D maybe TRBD1 (5 bases). V was clipped by 3 bases and J by 6 bases, with 9 bases between them. The V gene's germline CDR1 is GTSNPN and CDR2 SVGIG (reference sequence). The CDR3 loop spans 12 amino acids. As DNA, the CDR3 is TGTGCCTGGAGACCAGGGTCCAATGAGCAGTTCTTC. It translates to CAWRPGSNEQFF.

This clone was seen a single time. The chain joins TRBV7-9 to TRBJ1-6; tentatively, D is TRBD1 (5 bases). The germline V and J ends were trimmed by 5 bases and 8 bases, with 13 bases remaining between them. Germline V lookup: CDR1 SEHNR, CDR2 FQNEAQ (reference sequence). CDR3 length equals 14 residues. CDR3 coding DNA: TGTGCCAGCAGCCGGGATGGGGGGGATTCACCCCTCCACTTT. Translation gives CASSRDGGDSPLHF.

This chain links TRBV11-3 with TRBJ2-5; no clear D gene. Germline CDR1 SGHNT, CDR2 YENEEA. This CDR3 is 16 amino acids long. Trimming stripped 1 base from V and 1 base from J, with 13 bases between. The CDR3 loop reads CASSLGGRFGQETQYF. In nucleotides, the CDR3 is TGTGCCAGCAGCTTAGGAGGACGGTTCGGCCAAGAGACCCAGTACTTC.

This chain links TRBV30 with TRBJ1-4; D is perhaps TRBD1 (5 bases). Between the trimmed V and J ends, which lost 3 bases and 5 bases, there was a span of 19 bases. From germline, CDR1 is GTSNPN and CDR2 SVGIG (reference sequence). The CDR3 contains 16 residues. The CDR3 loop reads CAWSSGTRAGNEKLFF. Written as DNA, the CDR3 is TGTGCCTGGAGCAGTGGGACCCGGGCAGGGAATGAAAAACTGTTTTTT.

The chain combines TRBV5-6 with TRBJ2-5, with D hard to call. V lost 3 bases and J 2 bases, leaving 8 bases between the germline ends. The germline V gene has CDR1 SGHDT and CDR2 YYEEEE. The CDR3 spans 13 residues. The CDR3: CASSWETQETQYF. CDR3 DNA: TGTGCCAGCAGCTGGGAAACACAAGAGACCCAGTACTTC.

The rearrangement links TRBV2 to TRBJ1-3, with D hard to call. This CDR3 region has 11 residues. CDR1 and CDR2 from the germline V gene are SNHLY and FYNNEI. The V end lost 4 bases, the J end lost 4 bases, and 2 bases lay between the germline ends. CDR3 coding DNA: TGTGCCAGCAGTGGGGGAAACACCATATATTTT. Protein: CASSGGNTIYF.

The chain employs TRBV21-1 and TRBJ2-1; the table calls TRBD1, which could not be checked here. TRBV21-1 is listed as a pseudogene. The CDR3 has 16 residues. DNA of the CDR3: TGTGCCAGCAGCAAATGCGACAGGGGCTCCTACAATGAGCAGTTCTTC. Translation gives CASSKCDRGSYNEQFF.

CDR3 nucleotide sequence: TGTGCCAGCAGCTTATCGACAGGCTCCTATGGCTACACCTTC. Its protein product is CASSLSTGSYGYTF. The chain has TRBV11-2 and TRBJ1-2; tentatively, D is TRBD1 (6 bases). CDR3 length: 14 residues. Germline V gene sequence: CDR1 SGHAT, CDR2 FQNNGV. V was cut by 2 bases and J by 4 bases, with 11 bases left in between.

Points on this clone: The junction departs from germline at one end; a sequencing error may be responsible. The chain couples TRBV2 to TRBJ2-7, with 13 positions matching TRBD2. Germline CDR1 is SNHLY and CDR2 is FYNNEI. CDR3 length: 12 residues. As DNA, the CDR3 is TGTGCCAGCAGTGACGGGACTAGCGGGGAGAGCTTC. Translated: CASSDGTSGESF.

The chain has TRBV21-1 and TRBJ2-6. TRBV21-1 counts as a pseudogene. The CDR3 has 17 amino acids. CDR3 sequence (DNA): TGTGCCAGCAAAACGACCGACCCTCTCTCTGGGGCCAACGTCCTGACTTTC. Protein sequence: CASKTTDPLSGANVLTF.

In nucleotides, the CDR3 is TGCGCCAGCAGCCAAGATAGGAACAGCTATGGCTACACCTTC. Its protein is CASSQDRNSYGYTF. J is TRBJ1-2 and V is TRBV4-1; D is unresolved. Germline-derived CDR1 and CDR2 are MGHRA and YSYEKL. The ends were cut back, 0 bases at V and 4 bases at J, with 9 bases in the middle. The CDR3 runs 14 residues.

V usage is TRBV28 and J usage is TRBJ1-5; D not certain. This CDR3 is 15 amino acids long. CDR1 is MDHEN and CDR2 is SYDVKM in the germline V gene. V lost 3 bases and J lost 0, with 9 bases in between. The CDR3 reads CASSFPDDSNQPQHF. CDR3 sequence (DNA): TGTGCCAGCAGTTTCCCAGATGATAGCAATCAGCCCCAGCATTTT.

This chain uses TRBV9 with TRBJ2-1; D possibly matches TRBD1 or TRBD2 (5 bases each). V lost 4 bases to trimming and J lost 6 bases, with 23 bases between them. This CDR3 has 17 residues. In germline, CDR1 is SGDLS, CDR2 YYNGEE. The CDR3, as DNA: TGTGCCAGCAGCAACGGCAAGGGGACCGGAGATTTCAATGAGCAGTTCTTC. Protein product: CASSNGKGTGDFNEQFF.

V usage is TRBV6-5 and J usage is TRBJ2-7; 8 nucleotides line up with TRBD2. Trimming at V came to 2 bases and at J to 6 bases, leaving 0 bases not matched to a gene. CDR3 length: 12 amino acids. Germline V gene sequence: CDR1 MNHEY, CDR2 SVGAGI. The CDR3 reads CASSYREGEQYF. The CDR3 nucleotides read TGTGCCAGCAGTTACCGGGAGGGCGAGCAGTACTTC.

The chain combines TRBV7-8 with TRBJ2-3; TRBD2 agrees at 8 bases. The J segment lost 4 bases and the V segment lost 2 bases, leaving 5 bases of the junction unmatched. CDR3 length equals 15 residues. Looked up from germline, CDR1 is SGHVS and CDR2 is FQNEAQ. Here the CDR3 DNA reads TGTGCCAGCAGCTTAAGGCCGGGGGGGGCAGATACGCAGTATTTT. Protein product: CASSLRPGGADTQYF. The variable domain in full, completed from reference TRBV7-8 and TRBJ2-3, reads GAGVSQSPRYKVAKRGQDVALRCDPISGHVSLFWYQQALGQGPEFLTYFQNEAQLDKSGLPSDRFFAERPEGSVSTLKIQRTQQEDSAVYLCASSLRPGGADTQYFGPGTRLTVL.

This rearrangement joins TRBV5-1 to TRBJ1-2, with 7 bases identical to TRBD1. Germline assignment: CDR1 SGHRS and CDR2 YFSETQ. The V gene end was trimmed by 4 bases and the J gene end by 4 bases; junction bases not matched to a gene: 10. This CDR3 is 15 amino acids long. The CDR3 region is CASSREGGVSYGYTF. The DNA of the CDR3 is TGCGCCAGCAGCAGGGAAGGGGGCGTTTCCTATGGCTACACCTTC.

This sequence joins TRBV6-1 and TRBJ2-7; the match to TRBD2 covers 7 bases. The J segment lost 0 bases and the V segment lost 2 bases, leaving 7 bases of the junction unmatched. Looked up from germline, CDR1 is MNHNS and CDR2 is SASEGT. The CDR3 runs to 16 residues. CDR3 nucleotides: TGTGCCAGCAGTGAATTCGGCGGGGGAAGCTCCTACGAGCAGTACTTC. This encodes CASSEFGGGSSYEQYF.